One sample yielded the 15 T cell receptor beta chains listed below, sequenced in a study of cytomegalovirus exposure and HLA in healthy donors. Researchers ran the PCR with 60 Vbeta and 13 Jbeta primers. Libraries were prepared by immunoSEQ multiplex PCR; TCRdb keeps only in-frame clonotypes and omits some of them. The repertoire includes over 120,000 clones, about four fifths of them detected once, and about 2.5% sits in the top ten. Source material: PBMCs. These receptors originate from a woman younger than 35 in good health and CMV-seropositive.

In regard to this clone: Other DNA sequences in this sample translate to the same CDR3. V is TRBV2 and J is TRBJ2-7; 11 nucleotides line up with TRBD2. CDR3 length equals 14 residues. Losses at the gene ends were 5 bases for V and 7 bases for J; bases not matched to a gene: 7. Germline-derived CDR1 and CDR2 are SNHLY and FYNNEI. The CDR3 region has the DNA TGTGCCAGCAGTTTAGCGGGGGGGCCGAGAGAGCAGTACTTC. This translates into CASSLAGGPREQYF.

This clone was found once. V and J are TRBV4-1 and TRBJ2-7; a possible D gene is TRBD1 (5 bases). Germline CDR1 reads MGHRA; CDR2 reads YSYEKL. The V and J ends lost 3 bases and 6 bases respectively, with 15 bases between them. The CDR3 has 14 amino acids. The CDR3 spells CASSQEGVWGEQYF. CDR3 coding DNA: TGCGCCAGCAGCCAGGAAGGGGTTTGGGGCGAGCAGTACTTC.

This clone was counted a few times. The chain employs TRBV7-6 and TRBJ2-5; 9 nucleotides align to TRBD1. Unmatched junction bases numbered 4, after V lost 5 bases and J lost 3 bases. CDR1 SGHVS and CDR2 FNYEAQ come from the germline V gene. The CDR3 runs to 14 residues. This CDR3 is CASSHGQGKETQYF. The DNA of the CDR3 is TGTGCCAGCAGCCACGGACAGGGGAAAGAGACCCAGTACTTC.

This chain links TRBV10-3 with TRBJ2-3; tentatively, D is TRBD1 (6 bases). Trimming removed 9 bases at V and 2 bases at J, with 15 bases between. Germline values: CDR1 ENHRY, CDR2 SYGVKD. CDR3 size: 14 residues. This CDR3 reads CAIKKQGATDTQYF. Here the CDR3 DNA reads TGTGCCATTAAAAAACAGGGCGCCACAGATACGCAGTATTTT.

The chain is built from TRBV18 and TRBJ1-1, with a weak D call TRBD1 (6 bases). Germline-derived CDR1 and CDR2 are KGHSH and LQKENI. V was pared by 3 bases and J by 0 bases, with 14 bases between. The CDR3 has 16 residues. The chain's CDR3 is CASSPRRKGVNTEAFF. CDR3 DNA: TGTGCCAGCTCACCCCGCCGCAAGGGGGTGAACACTGAAGCTTTCTTT.

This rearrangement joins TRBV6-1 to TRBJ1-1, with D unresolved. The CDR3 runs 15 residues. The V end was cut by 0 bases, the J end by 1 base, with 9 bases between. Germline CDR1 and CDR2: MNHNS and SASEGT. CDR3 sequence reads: CASSEAPGTNTEAFF. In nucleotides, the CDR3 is TGTGCCAGCAGTGAAGCACCGGGAACGAACACTGAAGCTTTCTTT.

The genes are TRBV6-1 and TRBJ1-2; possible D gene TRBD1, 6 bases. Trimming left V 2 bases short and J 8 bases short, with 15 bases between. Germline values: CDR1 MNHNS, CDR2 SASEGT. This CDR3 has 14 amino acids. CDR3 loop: CASSENAGAGGYTF. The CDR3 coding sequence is TGTGCCAGCAGTGAAAACGCGGGGGCCGGAGGCTACACCTTC.

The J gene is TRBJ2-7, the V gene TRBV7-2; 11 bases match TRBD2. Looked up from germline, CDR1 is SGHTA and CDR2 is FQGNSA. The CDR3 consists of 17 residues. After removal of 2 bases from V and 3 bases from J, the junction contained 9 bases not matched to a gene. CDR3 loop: CASSLRRGLAEGYEQYF. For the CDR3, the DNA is TGTGCCAGCAGCTTACGCCGGGGACTAGCGGAGGGCTACGAGCAGTACTTC.

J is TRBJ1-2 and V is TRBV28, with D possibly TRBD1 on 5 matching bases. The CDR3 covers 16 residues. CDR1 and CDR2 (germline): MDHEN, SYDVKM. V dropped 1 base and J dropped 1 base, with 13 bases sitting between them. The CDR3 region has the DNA TGTGCCAGCAGTTTATTGGTCGGGGGGGATAACTATGGCTACACCTTC. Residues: CASSLLVGGDNYGYTF.

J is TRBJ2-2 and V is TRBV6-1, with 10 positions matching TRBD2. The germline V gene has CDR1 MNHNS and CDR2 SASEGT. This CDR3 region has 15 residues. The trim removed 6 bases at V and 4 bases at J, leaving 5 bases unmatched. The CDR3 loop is CASRSGGATTGELFF. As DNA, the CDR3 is TGTGCCAGCAGGAGCGGGGGGGCTACCACCGGGGAGCTGTTTTTT.

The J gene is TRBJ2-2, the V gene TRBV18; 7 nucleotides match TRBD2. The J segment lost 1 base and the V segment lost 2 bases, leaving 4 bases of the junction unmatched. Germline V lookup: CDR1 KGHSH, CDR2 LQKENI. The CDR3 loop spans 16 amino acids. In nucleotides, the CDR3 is TGTGCCAGCTCACCAAACGCGGGGGTGAACACCGGGGAGCTGTTTTTT. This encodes CASSPNAGVNTGELFF.

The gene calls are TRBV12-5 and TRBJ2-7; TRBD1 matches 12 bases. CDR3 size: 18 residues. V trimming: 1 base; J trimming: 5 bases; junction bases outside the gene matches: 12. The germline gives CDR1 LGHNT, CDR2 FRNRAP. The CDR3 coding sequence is TGTGCTAGTGGTTTGGCCCTGGGGGGACAGGGGGCCGTCCACGAGCAGTACTTC. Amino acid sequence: CASGLALGGQGAVHEQYF.

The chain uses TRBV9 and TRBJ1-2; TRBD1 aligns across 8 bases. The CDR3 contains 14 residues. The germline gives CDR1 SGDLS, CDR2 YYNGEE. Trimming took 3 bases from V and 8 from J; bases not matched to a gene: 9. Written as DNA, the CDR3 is TGTGCCAGCAGCGCCGTGAGGGGACAGGACGGCTACACCTTC. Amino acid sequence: CASSAVRGQDGYTF.

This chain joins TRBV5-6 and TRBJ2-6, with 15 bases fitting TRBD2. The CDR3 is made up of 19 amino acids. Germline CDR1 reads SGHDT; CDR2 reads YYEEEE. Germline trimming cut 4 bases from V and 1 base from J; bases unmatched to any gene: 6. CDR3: CASSGWTSGGASGANVLTF. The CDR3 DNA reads TGTGCCAGCAGCGGATGGACTAGCGGGGGGGCTTCTGGGGCCAACGTCCTGACTTTC.

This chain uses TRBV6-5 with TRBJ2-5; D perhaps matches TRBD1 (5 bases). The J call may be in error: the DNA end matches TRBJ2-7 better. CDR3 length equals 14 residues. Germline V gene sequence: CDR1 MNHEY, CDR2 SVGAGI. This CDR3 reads CASSYGQGSYEQYF. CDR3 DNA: TGTGCCAGCAGTTATGGGCAGGGCTCCTACGAGCAGTACTTC.